This paragraph covers one TCR beta chain sequence. Original analysis: Estimated nucleated cell counts came from reference gene primer amplification. Sequencing used immunoSEQ multiplex PCR; TCRdb keeps in-frame clones, though not all of them. From that table come the V and J calls and clone size; the DNA was used to work out D and trimming. Here the sample spans some 300,000 clones, 88% being singletons. Germline V CDR1 and CDR2: SGHDN, FVKESK. This CDR3 contains 19 residues. Trimming cost V 2 bases and J 3 bases, with 23 bases left between them. The data are from a study of blood T cell repertoires in COVID-19.

The source material was peripheral blood. The V call is TRBV14, the J call TRBJ2-1, with a tentative D call TRBD1 (6 bases). This receptor was obtained from a woman in her twenties or thirties who had recovered from COVID-19. CDR3 bases: TGTGCCAGCAGCCAACTACCAAGGGGGAACACGGAAAACTACAATGAGCAGTTCTTC. Amino acids: CASSQLPRGNTENYNEQFF.